Below are 17 T cell receptor beta chains sequenced from a single sample in a study of graft-versus-host responses after intestinal transplantation. Sequencing used immunoSEQ multiplex PCR; TCRdb keeps in-frame clones, though not all of them. The sample includes about 90,000 clones, 80% to 95% of them seen just once. The antigens for these receptors are not known. This specimen consisted of unstimulated CD4+ T cells sorted from spleen or lymph node cells, obtained before intestinal transplant. The receptor source for this set is a human donor who received an intestinal transplant.

V is TRBV6-6 and J is TRBJ2-5; 8 bases are shared with TRBD1. CDR3 length: 16 amino acids. Germline V gene data show CDR1 as MNHNY and CDR2 as SVGAGI (reference sequence). V was clipped by 8 bases and J by 2 bases; unmatched bases: 13. The CDR3 DNA reads TGTGCCAGCCGTCCCCGACGGACAGGGTCACAAGAGACCCAGTACTTC. Its protein product is CASRPRRTGSQETQYF.

The V call is TRBV5-1, the J call TRBJ1-6; D is uncertain. V was pared by 6 bases and J by 11 bases, with 15 bases between. Germline assignment: CDR1 SGHRS and CDR2 YFSETQ. The CDR3 spans 13 residues. The CDR3 coding sequence is TGCGCCAGCACCCAGGACCTAAACCCACCCCTCCACTTT. This codes for CASTQDLNPPLHF.

The chain uses TRBV27 and TRBJ2-2; 7 bases line up with TRBD1. The J segment lost 4 bases and the V segment lost 6 bases, leaving 5 bases of the junction unmatched. The germline CDR1 and CDR2 sequences are MNHEY and SMNVEV (reference sequence). The CDR3 spans 14 residues. The CDR3 region is CASRERGRTGELFF. The CDR3 region has the DNA TGTGCCAGCAGAGAAAGGGGGCGCACCGGGGAGCTGTTTTTT.

The genes are TRBV15 and TRBJ2-4, with D perhaps matching TRBD2 (7 bases). Trimming pared 8 bases from V and 3 bases from J, leaving 17 bases between. From germline, CDR1 is LNHNV and CDR2 YYDKDF (reference sequence). This CDR3 is built from 15 residues. The CDR3 is CATLGGGSGKNIQYF. CDR3 bases: TGTGCCACCTTGGGGGGCGGGAGTGGCAAAAACATTCAGTACTTC.

V is TRBV30 and J is TRBJ1-3; D is unresolved. Germline CDR1 GTSNPN, CDR2 SVGIG (reference sequence). The CDR3 extends over 13 amino acids. V gave up 2 bases and J gave up 4 bases, with 9 bases separating them. CDR3 region: CAWSTDIGNTIYF. In nucleotides, the CDR3 is TGTGCCTGGAGTACAGACATCGGAAACACCATATATTTT. Supplemented by reference TRBV30 and TRBJ1-3, the full variable domain reads SQTIHQWPATLVQPVGSPLSLECTVEGTSNPNLYWYRQAAGRGLQLLFYSVGIGQISSEVPQNLSASRPQDRQFILSSKKLLLSDSGFYLCAWSTDIGNTIYFGEGSWLTVV.

This chain joins TRBV28 and TRBJ2-7; no firm D call. Deletions cut 4 bases from V and 4 bases from J, with 8 bases between. The CDR3 length is 12 residues. Germline assignment: CDR1 MDHEN and CDR2 SYDVKM. The CDR3 DNA sequence: TGTGCCAGCAGTTGGGAAACGTACGAGCAGTACTTC. It yields the protein CASSWETYEQYF.

This clone was detected once. The chain is built from TRBV6-1 and TRBJ1-5, with TRBD1 matching 8 bases. From germline, CDR1 is MNHNS and CDR2 SASEGT. The junction had 7 bases not matched to a gene; V was cut back by 6 bases and J by 6 bases. CDR3 length: 14 residues. The CDR3 DNA reads TGTGCCAGCAGAAAGACAGGGGACGGTCAGCCCCAGCATTTT. Translated: CASRKTGDGQPQHF.

This clone was counted a single time. V and J are TRBV5-5 and TRBJ1-4; D is ambiguous. The V end lost 0 bases, the J end lost 8 bases, and 14 bases lay between the germline ends. CDR3 length equals 15 residues. Germline CDR1 reads SGHKS; CDR2 reads YYEKEE (reference sequence). CDR3: CASSLDGRGSEKLFF. CDR3 nucleotide sequence: TGTGCCAGCAGCTTGGATGGCCGTGGGTCCGAAAAACTGTTTTTT. The full variable domain, its missing parts supplied by reference TRBV5-5 and TRBJ1-4, is DAGVTQSPTHLIKTRGQQVTLRCSPISGHKSVSWYQQVLGQGPQFIFQYYEKEERGRGNFPDRFSARQFPNYSSELNVNALLLGDSALYLCASSLDGRGSEKLFFGSGTQLSVL.

The count of this clone is one. The gene calls are TRBV18 and TRBJ2-1, with TRBD2 matching over 7 bases. The CDR3 is 16 amino acids. The J segment lost 3 bases and the V segment lost 2 bases, leaving 7 bases of the junction unmatched. Germline CDR1 is KGHSH and CDR2 is LQKENI. The CDR3 sequence: CASSPTGLMGYNEQFF. The CDR3 DNA reads TGTGCCAGCTCACCAACGGGACTAATGGGCTACAATGAGCAGTTCTTC.

The chain is built from TRBV6-5 and TRBJ2-3, with TRBD2 matching over 13 bases. The CDR3 has 16 residues. Germline CDR1 is MNHEY and CDR2 is SVGAGI. With 0 bases clipped from V and 5 bases from J, the junction kept 2 bases outside the gene matches. The CDR3 spells CASSYSGLAGVDTQYF. The CDR3 DNA is TGTGCCAGCAGTTACTCAGGACTAGCGGGAGTAGATACGCAGTATTTT.

The chain combines TRBV18 with TRBJ2-1; TRBD2 aligns across 14 bases. Germline V gene data show CDR1 as KGHSH and CDR2 as LQKENI. This CDR3 has 18 amino acids. V dropped 1 base and J dropped 6; count of bases not matched to a gene: 8. This CDR3 reads CASSPLRLAGGPGNEQFF. CDR3 bases: TGTGCCAGCTCACCACTCCGACTAGCGGGAGGGCCCGGCAATGAGCAGTTCTTC.

Here the CDR3 reads CASSVEWRPLDGYTF. For the CDR3, the DNA is TGTGCCAGCAGCGTAGAGTGGCGACCGTTGGATGGCTACACCTTC. V and J are TRBV9 and TRBJ1-2, with D unclear. Germline assignment: CDR1 SGDLS and CDR2 YYNGEE. The CDR3 covers 15 residues. Trimming took 0 bases from V and 6 from J, leaving 15 bases between them. Full variable domain (remainder filled in from reference TRBV9 and TRBJ1-2): DSGVTQTPKHLITATGQRVTLRCSPRSGDLSVYWYQQSLDQGLQFLIQYYNGEERAKGNILERFSAQQFPDLHSELNLSSLELGDSALYFCASSVEWRPLDGYTFGSGTRLTVV.

The chain recombines TRBV18 with TRBJ2-5; D could derive from TRBD1 or TRBD2 (5 bases each). Germline V gives CDR1 KGHSH, CDR2 LQKENI. V was pared by 3 bases and J by 4 bases, with 15 bases between. The CDR3 has 15 amino acids. This CDR3 is CASSPGVPGLETQYF. The CDR3 DNA reads as TGTGCCAGCTCACCGGGGGTGCCAGGGTTAGAGACCCAGTACTTC.

This clone was found once. The chain recombines TRBV7-3 with TRBJ2-1, with 7 bases matching TRBD2. The CDR3 totals 14 residues. The J segment lost 2 bases and the V segment lost 2 bases, leaving 0 bases of the junction unmatched. Germline values: CDR1 SGHTA, CDR2 FQGTGA. CDR3 nucleotide sequence: TGTGCCAGCAGCTTAGGACTAGCCTACAATGAGCAGTTCTTC. Amino acid sequence: CASSLGLAYNEQFF.

The chain has TRBV7-9 and TRBJ2-1, with 10 bases lining up with TRBD2. The CDR3 is made up of 14 amino acids. The J segment lost 6 bases and the V segment lost 3 bases, leaving 2 bases of the junction unmatched. The germline V gene encodes CDR1 SEHNR and CDR2 FQNEAQ (reference sequence). The CDR3 nucleotides read TGTGCCAGCAGCTTCCTAGCGGGGGTCAATGAGCAGTTCTTC. This encodes CASSFLAGVNEQFF.

The V gene is TRBV6-6, the J gene TRBJ1-4; D may be TRBD1 (6 bases). The germline V and J ends were trimmed by 10 bases and 6 bases, with 15 bases remaining between them. CDR1 MNHNY and CDR2 SVGAGI come from the germline V gene (reference sequence). CDR3 length equals 13 residues. The CDR3 sequence is CATQDSGHEKLFF. CDR3 bases: TGTGCCACCCAGGACAGCGGCCATGAAAAACTGTTTTTT.

There are a few counts of this clone. The chain couples TRBV6-1 to TRBJ1-2, with D hard to call. In germline, CDR1 is MNHNS, CDR2 SASEGT. Trimming took off 5 bases at V and 4 bases at J, with 8 bases between the two ends. The CDR3 has 12 amino acids. CDR3 nucleotide sequence: TGTGCCAGCAGTTCGACGAGCTATGGCTACACCTTC. Residues: CASSSTSYGYTF.